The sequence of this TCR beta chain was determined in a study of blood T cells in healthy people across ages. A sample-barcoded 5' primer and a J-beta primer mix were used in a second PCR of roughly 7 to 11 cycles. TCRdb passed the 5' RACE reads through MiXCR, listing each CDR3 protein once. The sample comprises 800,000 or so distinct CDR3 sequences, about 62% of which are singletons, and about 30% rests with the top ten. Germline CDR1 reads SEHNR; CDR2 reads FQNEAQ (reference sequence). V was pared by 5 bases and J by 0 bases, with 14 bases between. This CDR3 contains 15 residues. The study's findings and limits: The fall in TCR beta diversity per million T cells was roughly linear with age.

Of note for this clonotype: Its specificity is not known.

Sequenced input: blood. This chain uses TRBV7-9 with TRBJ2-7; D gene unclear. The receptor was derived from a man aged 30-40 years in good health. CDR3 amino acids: CASSPAVGSSYEQYF. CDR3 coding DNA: TGTGCCAGCAGCCCGGCGGTGGGCAGCTCCTACGAGCAGTACTTC.